A single sample gave rise to the 5 T cell receptor beta chains below, sequenced in a study of metastatic and nonmetastatic thyroid tumors. Each patient came to thyroid surgery without any prior treatment (of any kind). MiXCR was used by TCRdb to re-call the PCR reads. The sample has about 19,000 clones, around 17% seen once. Sequencing was performed on blood. The source of these receptors is a male donor with papillary thyroid cancer or a benign thyroid nodule (not recorded which). Some clones in this sample may be carry-over from other donors' samples.

The rearrangement uses TRBV20-1 and TRBJ2-3, with D possibly matching TRBD1 (6 bases). Germline V lookup: CDR1 DFQATT, CDR2 SNEGSKA (reference sequence). Trimming left V 1 base short and J 2 bases short, with 16 bases between. The CDR3 loop spans 16 amino acids. The CDR3 region has the DNA TGCAGTGCTAGAGCCCCCGGGGACATAATCACAGATACGCAGTATTTT. The encoded protein is CSARAPGDIITDTQYF.

This clone was observed many times. J is TRBJ2-1 and V is TRBV6-4; D remains unclear. The CDR3 loop spans 14 amino acids. Per the germline V gene, CDR1 is MRHNA and CDR2 is SNTAGT. V dropped 0 bases and J dropped 3 bases, with 6 bases sitting between them. The CDR3: CASSDSGDYNEQFF. CDR3 DNA sequence: TGTGCCAGCAGTGACTCAGGCGACTACAATGAGCAGTTCTTC.

The CDR3 DNA is TGTGCCAGCAGTTACCGTTACGAGCAGTACTTC. It translates to CASSYRYEQYF. This chain links TRBV6-2 or TRBV6-3 with TRBJ2-7; no clear D gene. Germline V gene lookup returns CDR1 MNHEY and CDR2 SVGEGT. The CDR3 extends over 11 amino acids. V gave up 2 bases and J gave up 4 bases, with 3 bases separating them.

The chain is built from TRBV20-1 and TRBJ2-1; no clear D. The CDR3 covers 15 residues. The V gene's germline CDR1 is DFQATT and CDR2 SNEGSKA (reference sequence). CDR3 DNA sequence: TGCAGCGTTGGTGGGCGGTCCTTGGCCTACAATGAGCAGTTCTTC. It is translated as CSVGGRSLAYNEQFF.

The CDR3 region has the DNA TGTGCCAGCAGCTTAGGGACTTCCAGGGGGTCAGATACGCAGTATTTT. Translated, it gives CASSLGTSRGSDTQYF. The chain couples TRBV11-2 to TRBJ2-3; 7 nucleotides line up with TRBD1. There are 16 residues in the CDR3. Germline V gene sequence: CDR1 SGHAT, CDR2 FQNNGV. V was clipped by 1 base and J by 4 bases; unmatched bases: 8.